This TCR beta chain derives from a study of cytomegalovirus exposure and HLA in healthy donors. Study-wide findings and caveats: Common viral pathogens seemed, in a later analysis, to connect with several of the most significant clusters. Upon later analysis, TCR association rates were observed to vary by HLA locus, being highest for DRB1 and lowest for HLA-C.

Worth noting for this clone: Its antigen remains unidentified.

Per the germline V gene, CDR1 is SGDLS and CDR2 is YYNGEE. The CDR3 extends over 15 amino acids. J was trimmed by 4 bases and V by 4 bases; bases with no gene match: 3. Use of 60 Vbeta and 13 Jbeta primers characterized the PCR. Assay: immunoSEQ multiplex PCR; the TCRdb copy retains only in-frame clones and omits some. The data show around 300,000 clones, approximately 84% seen once. The V gene is TRBV9, the J gene TRBJ2-1; TRBD2 aligns across 12 bases. Sequencing input: PBMCs. This TCR was recovered from a woman aged 40 to 55 in good health and CMV-seropositive. The CDR3 is CASSRLAGEYNEQFF. The CDR3 DNA sequence: TGTGCCAGCAGCAGACTAGCGGGAGAGTACAATGAGCAGTTCTTC.